The present T cell receptor beta chain was sequenced within a study of blood T cell repertoires in COVID-19. As for the study in general: The United States, Italy and Spain supplied acute and convalescent COVID-19 samples. Sources were T cells, B-cell-depleted T cells, or PBMCs; the material itself was cDNA or gDNA.

V was clipped by 7 bases and J by 4 bases, with 10 bases between them. Germline CDR1 and CDR2: MNHEY and SVGAGI. The CDR3 runs to 13 residues. Study processing details: By means of reference gene primer amplification, nucleated cell counts were estimated. The protocol was immunoSEQ multiplex PCR, while the TCRdb copy is restricted to in-frame clones and leaves out a portion. For V, J and clone size, that table is used; D and trimming come from the DNA. This table has approximately 260,000 clones, 86% appearing once. Sequencing used peripheral blood. The V and J genes are TRBV6-5 and TRBJ2-2; D gene ambiguous. The receptor was isolated from a man aged 18 to 30 with active or convalescent COVID-19. The CDR3 reads CASTPLRTGELFF. The CDR3 DNA reads as TGTGCCAGCACTCCTCTACGCACCGGGGAGCTGTTTTTT.